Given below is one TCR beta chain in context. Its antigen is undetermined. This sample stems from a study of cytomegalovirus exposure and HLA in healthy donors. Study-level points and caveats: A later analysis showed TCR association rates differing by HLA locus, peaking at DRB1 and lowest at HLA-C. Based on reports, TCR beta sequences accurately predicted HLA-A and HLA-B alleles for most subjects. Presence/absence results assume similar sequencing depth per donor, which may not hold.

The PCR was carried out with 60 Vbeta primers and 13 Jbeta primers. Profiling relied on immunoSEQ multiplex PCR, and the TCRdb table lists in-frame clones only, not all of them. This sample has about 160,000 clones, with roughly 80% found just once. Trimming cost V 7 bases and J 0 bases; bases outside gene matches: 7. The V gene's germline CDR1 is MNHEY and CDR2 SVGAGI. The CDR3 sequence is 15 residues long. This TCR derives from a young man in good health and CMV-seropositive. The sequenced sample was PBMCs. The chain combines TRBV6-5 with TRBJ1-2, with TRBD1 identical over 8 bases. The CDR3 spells CASTRTGPTNYGYTF. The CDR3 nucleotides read TGTGCCAGCACCCGGACAGGGCCAACTAACTATGGCTACACCTTC.